Following are 7 T cell receptor beta chains from one sample sequenced in a study of metastatic and nonmetastatic thyroid tumors. Thyroid surgery was performed in patients who had received no treatment beforehand. TCRdb re-clonotyped the PCR reads through MiXCR. Altogether about 46,000 clones are present, about 22% being singletons, with the ten largest covering 3% to 3.5%. Sequencing used blood. The receptors shown here come from a male donor with papillary thyroid cancer or a benign thyroid nodule (not recorded which). Some clones in this sample may be carry-over from other donors' samples.

CDR3 bases: TGCAGTGCTTTACGCCGGGACTACAACAATGAGCAGTTCTTC. Amino acid sequence: CSALRRDYNNEQFF. This sequence joins TRBV20-1 and TRBJ2-1; 7 bases align to TRBD2. Trimming removed 5 bases from V and 5 bases from J; junction bases left unmatched: 9. Per germline, CDR1 DFQATT and CDR2 SNEGSKA (reference sequence). The CDR3 covers 14 residues.

Within the sample, this clone is medium-sized. The chain is built from TRBV30 and TRBJ1-3; tentative D call: TRBD1 (6 bases). There are 14 residues in the CDR3. Germline V gene lookup returns CDR1 GTSNPN and CDR2 SVGIG (reference sequence). The V end was cut by 3 bases, the J end by 4 bases, with 13 bases between. CDR3 loop: CAWSPQGLGNTIYF. CDR3 in DNA: TGTGCCTGGAGCCCCCAGGGGCTCGGAAACACCATATATTTT.

This clone was recorded a few times. A much larger clone sits a single nucleotide away, making a read error possible. The conserved closing phenylalanine or tryptophan is absent in this CDR3, likely reflecting a read error. The chain joins TRBV11-2 to TRBJ2-3, with 7 bases lining up with TRBD2. The CDR3 has 15 amino acids. CDR1 is SGHAT and CDR2 is FQNNGV in the germline V gene. With V trimmed by 1 base and J by 6 bases, 7 bases remained unmatched. CDR3 sequence reads: CASSLGGSASDTQYS. CDR3 bases: TGTGCCAGCAGCTTAGGCGGGAGTGCATCTGATACGCAGTATTCT.

The chain couples TRBV12-3 or TRBV12-4 to TRBJ2-2; D is unresolved. The CDR3 has 12 residues. Trimming removed 11 bases at V and 4 bases at J, with 11 bases between. CDR3 amino acids: CASVSPTGELFF. CDR3 nucleotide sequence: TGTGCCTCTGTAAGTCCCACCGGGGAGCTGTTTTTT.

The chain carries TRBV7-8 and TRBJ2-1; TRBD2 aligns across 10 bases. This CDR3 is built from 14 residues. Trimming removed 5 bases from V and 9 bases from J; junction bases left unmatched: 7. The germline CDR1 and CDR2 sequences are SGHVS and FQNEAQ. CDR3 nucleotides: TGTGCCAGCAGCCGTAGCGGGAGGATAACTGAGCAGTTCTTC. Protein: CASSRSGRITEQFF.

This clone was observed at least ten times. The chain recombines TRBV20-1 with TRBJ2-1, with D perhaps assigned TRBD1 or TRBD2 (5 bases each). The ends were cut back, 6 bases at V and 8 bases at J, with 26 bases in the middle. Looked up from germline, CDR1 is DFQATT and CDR2 is SNEGSKA (reference sequence). The CDR3 consists of 16 residues. In DNA, the CDR3 is TGCAGTGCAAGGGACCCGGCGGATTCAGTCGGCGATGAGCAGTTCTTC. Protein sequence: CSARDPADSVGDEQFF.

In the case of this clone: A much larger clone differs by one base, so this may be a read error. The chain has TRBV7-9 and TRBJ2-1; 9 bases match TRBD2. The J segment lost 14 bases and the V segment lost 8 bases, leaving 10 bases of the junction unmatched. The CDR3 has 12 residues. The V gene's germline CDR1 is SEHNR and CDR2 FQNEAQ (reference sequence). The CDR3 DNA reads as TGTGCCAGCTACCGAGGCGGGAGGGCCGAGTTCTTC. Amino acids: CASYRGGRAEFF. The full variable domain, rest sourced from reference TRBV7-9 and TRBJ2-1, is DTGVSQNPRHKITKRGQNVTFRCDPISEHNRLYWYRQTLGQGPEFLTYFQNEAQLEKSRLLSDRFSAERPKGSFSTLEIQRTEQGDSAMYLCASYRGGRAEFFGPGTRLTVL.